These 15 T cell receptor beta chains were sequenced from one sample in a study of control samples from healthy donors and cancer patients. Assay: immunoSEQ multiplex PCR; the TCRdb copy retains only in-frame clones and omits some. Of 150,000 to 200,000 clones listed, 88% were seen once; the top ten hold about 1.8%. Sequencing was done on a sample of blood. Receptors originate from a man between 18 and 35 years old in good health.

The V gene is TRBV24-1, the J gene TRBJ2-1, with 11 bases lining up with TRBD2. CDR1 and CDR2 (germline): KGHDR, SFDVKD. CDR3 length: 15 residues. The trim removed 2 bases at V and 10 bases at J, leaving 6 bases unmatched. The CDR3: CATSDSSSGGREQFF. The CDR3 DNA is TGTGCCACCAGTGATTCCTCTAGCGGGGGGAGGGAGCAGTTCTTC.

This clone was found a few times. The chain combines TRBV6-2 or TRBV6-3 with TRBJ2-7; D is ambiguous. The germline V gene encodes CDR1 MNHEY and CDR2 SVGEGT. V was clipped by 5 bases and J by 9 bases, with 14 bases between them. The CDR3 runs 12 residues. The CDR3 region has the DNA TGTGCCAGCAGTAAGGAGCAATTTCCGCAGTACTTC. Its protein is CASSKEQFPQYF.

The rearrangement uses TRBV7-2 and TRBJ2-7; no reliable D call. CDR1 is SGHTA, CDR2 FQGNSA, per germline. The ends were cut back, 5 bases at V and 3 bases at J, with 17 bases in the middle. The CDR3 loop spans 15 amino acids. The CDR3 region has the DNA TGTGCCAGCAGCCACCCGGCAGGTCCCCTCTACGAGCAGTACTTC. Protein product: CASSHPAGPLYEQYF.

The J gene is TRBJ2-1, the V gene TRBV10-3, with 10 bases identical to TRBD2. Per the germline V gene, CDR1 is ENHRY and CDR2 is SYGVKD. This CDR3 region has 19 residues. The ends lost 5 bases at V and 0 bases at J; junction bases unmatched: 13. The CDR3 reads CAISPGVAGGSSSYNEQFF. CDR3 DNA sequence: TGTGCCATCAGTCCGGGGGTAGCGGGGGGCTCGAGCTCCTACAATGAGCAGTTCTTC.

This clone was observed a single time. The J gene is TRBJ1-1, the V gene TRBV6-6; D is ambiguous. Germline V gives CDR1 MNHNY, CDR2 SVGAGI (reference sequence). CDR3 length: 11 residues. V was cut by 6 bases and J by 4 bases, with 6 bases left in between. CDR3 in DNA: TGTGCCAGCAGGGTCAGCACTGAAGCTTTCTTT. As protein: CASRVSTEAFF.

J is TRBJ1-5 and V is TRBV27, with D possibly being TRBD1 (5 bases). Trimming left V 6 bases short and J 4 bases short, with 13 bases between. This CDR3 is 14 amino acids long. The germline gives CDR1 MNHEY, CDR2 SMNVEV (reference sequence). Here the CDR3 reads CASRERGGNQPQHF. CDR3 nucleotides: TGTGCCAGCAGGGAGAGGGGTGGGAATCAGCCCCAGCATTTT.

CDR3 coding DNA: TGTGCCAGCAGTTTACCCACAGGGCTATCTCACTACGAGCAGTACTTC. This codes for CASSLPTGLSHYEQYF. The chain uses TRBV28 and TRBJ2-7; perhaps TRBD1 as D (6 bases). CDR1 is MDHEN and CDR2 is SYDVKM in the germline V gene. This CDR3 spans 16 amino acids. Trimming cost V 2 bases and J 3 bases, with 17 bases left between them.

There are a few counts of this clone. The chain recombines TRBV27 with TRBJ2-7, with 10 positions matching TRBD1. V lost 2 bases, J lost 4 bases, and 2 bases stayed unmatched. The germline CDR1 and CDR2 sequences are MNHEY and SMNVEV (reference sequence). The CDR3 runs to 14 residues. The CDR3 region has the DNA TGTGCCAGCAGTTTAGGGACAGGGGTATACGAGCAGTACTTC. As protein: CASSLGTGVYEQYF.

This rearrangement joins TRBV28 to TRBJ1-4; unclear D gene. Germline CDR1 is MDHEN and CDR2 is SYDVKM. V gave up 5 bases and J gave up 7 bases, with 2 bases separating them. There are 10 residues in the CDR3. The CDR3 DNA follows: TGTGCCAGCAGTACTGAAAAACTGTTTTTT. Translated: CASSTEKLFF.

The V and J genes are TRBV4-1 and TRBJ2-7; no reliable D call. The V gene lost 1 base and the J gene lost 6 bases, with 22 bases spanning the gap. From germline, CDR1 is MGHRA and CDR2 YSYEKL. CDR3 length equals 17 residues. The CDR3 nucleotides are TGCGCCAGCAGCCAAGGCCGCCTGGTCCCCTTGTTTTCCGAGCAGTACTTC. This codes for CASSQGRLVPLFSEQYF.

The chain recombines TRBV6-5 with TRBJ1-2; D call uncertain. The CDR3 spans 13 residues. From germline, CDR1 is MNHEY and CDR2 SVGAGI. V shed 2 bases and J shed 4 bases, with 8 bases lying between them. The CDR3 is CASSYTDSYGYTF. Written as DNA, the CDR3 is TGTGCCAGCAGTTACACGGACTCCTATGGCTACACCTTC.

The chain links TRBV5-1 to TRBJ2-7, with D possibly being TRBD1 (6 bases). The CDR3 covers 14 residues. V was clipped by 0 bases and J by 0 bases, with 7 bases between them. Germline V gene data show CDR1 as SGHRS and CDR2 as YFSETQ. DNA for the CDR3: TGCGCCAGCAGCTTGGACAGGGACTCCTACGAGCAGTACTTC. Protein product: CASSLDRDSYEQYF.

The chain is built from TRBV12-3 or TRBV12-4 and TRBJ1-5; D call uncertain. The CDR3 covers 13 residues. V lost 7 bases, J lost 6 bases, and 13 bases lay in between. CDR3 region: CASTRIVRQPQHF. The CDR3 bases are TGTGCCAGCACCCGGATAGTTCGTCAGCCCCAGCATTTT.

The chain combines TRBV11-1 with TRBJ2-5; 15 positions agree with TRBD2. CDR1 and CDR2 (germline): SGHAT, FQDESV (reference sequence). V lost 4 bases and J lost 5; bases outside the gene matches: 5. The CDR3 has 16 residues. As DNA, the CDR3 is TGTGCCAGCAGCTCTGGGACTAGCGGGGGGTATGAGACCCAGTACTTC. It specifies CASSSGTSGGYETQYF.

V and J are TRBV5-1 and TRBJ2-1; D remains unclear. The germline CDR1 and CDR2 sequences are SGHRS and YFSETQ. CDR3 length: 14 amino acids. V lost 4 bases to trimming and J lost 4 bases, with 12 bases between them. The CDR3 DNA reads TGCGCCAGCAGCCCGCCGGGCGGTTACAATGAGCAGTTCTTC. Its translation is CASSPPGGYNEQFF.